Sequencing of this T cell receptor beta chain was carried out in a study of blood T cell repertoires in COVID-19. Overall study context: T cells, B-cell-depleted T cells, or PBMCs supplied cDNA or gDNA.

Germline-derived CDR1 and CDR2 are SGHRS and YFSETQ. CDR3 size: 16 residues. V trimming: 3 bases; J trimming: 4 bases; junction bases outside the gene matches: 3. In the authors' workflow: Using reference gene primer amplification, nucleated cell counts were estimated. Sequencing was performed with immunoSEQ multiplex PCR; in TCRdb, only in-frame clones are kept and a portion is missing. V and J calls and clone size are as listed in that table; D and trimming were resolved from the DNA. The repertoire holds about 240,000 clones, with over 80% as singletons. This clone was recorded at least ten times. The sequenced sample was peripheral blood. The rearrangement links TRBV5-1 to TRBJ2-1; 14 positions match TRBD2. The receptor was isolated from a man between 25 and 39 years old who had recovered from COVID-19. Here the CDR3 reads CASSSTSGGVYNEQFF. CDR3 in DNA: TGCGCCAGCAGCTCGACTAGCGGGGGGGTATACAATGAGCAGTTCTTC.